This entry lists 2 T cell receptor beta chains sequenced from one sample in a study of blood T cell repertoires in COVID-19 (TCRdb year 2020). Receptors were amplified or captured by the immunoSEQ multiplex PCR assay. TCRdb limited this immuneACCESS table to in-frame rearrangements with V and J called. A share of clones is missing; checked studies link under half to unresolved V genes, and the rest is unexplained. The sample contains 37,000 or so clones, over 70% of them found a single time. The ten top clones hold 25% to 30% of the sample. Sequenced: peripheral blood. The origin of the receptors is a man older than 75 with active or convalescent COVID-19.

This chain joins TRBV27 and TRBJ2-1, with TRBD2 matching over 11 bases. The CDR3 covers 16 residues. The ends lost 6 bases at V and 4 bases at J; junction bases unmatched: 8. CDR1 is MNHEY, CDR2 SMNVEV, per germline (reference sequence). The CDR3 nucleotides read TGTGCCAGCAGCAAACCGGGACTAGCGGCGTACAATGAGCAGTTCTTC. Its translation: CASSKPGLAAYNEQFF.

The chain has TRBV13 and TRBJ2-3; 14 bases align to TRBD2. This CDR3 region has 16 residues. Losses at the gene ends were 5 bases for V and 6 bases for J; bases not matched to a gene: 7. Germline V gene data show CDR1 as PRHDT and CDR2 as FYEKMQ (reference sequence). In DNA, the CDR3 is TGTGCCAGCAGCGTCGGGACTAGCGGGAGTTTGGATACGCAGTATTTT. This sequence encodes CASSVGTSGSLDTQYF.